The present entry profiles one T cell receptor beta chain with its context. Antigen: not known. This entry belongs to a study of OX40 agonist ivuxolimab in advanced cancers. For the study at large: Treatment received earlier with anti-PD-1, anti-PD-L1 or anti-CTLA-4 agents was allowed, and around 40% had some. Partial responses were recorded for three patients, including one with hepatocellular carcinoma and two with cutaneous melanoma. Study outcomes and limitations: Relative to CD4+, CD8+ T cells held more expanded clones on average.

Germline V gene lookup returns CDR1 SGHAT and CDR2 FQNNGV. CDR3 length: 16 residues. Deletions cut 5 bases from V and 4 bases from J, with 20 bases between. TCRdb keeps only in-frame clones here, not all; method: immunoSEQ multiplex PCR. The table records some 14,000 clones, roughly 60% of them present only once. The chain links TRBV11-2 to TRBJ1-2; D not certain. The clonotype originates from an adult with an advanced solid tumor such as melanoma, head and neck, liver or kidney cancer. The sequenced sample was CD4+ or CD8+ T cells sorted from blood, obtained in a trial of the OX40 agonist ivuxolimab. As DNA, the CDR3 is TGTGCCAGCAGCCCCGGACCCTCCCCCCTCACCTATGGCTACACCTTC. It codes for CASSPGPSPLTYGYTF.